This TCR beta chain was captured in a study of blood T cell repertoires in COVID-19. Study summary: Sample material is recorded as cDNA or gDNA derived from T cells, B-cell-depleted T cells, or PBMCs.

Those who participated ranged in age from about 18 to 89 years and resided in around 22 US areas. Sequencing was performed with immunoSEQ multiplex PCR; in TCRdb, only in-frame clones are kept and a portion is missing. The table has 450,000 to 500,000 clones, approximately 91% seen once. CDR1 is LGHNT and CDR2 is FRNRAP in the germline V gene. V shed 6 bases and J shed 0 bases, with 8 bases lying between them. CDR3 size: 13 residues. The sequenced material came from PBMCs or T cells enriched from blood (not recorded which). V usage is TRBV12-5 and J usage is TRBJ1-1, with D uncertain. The clonotype originates from a woman aged 55-70 years who had recovered from COVID-19. CDR3 nucleotide sequence: TGTGCTAGTGGATCTAAAATGAACACTGAAGCTTTCTTT. Amino acids: CASGSKMNTEAFF.